A selection of T cell receptor beta chains follows, all from one sample in a study of cytomegalovirus exposure and HLA in healthy donors. The table came from immunoSEQ multiplex PCR; TCRdb's copy has only in-frame clones and leaves some out. The sample includes around 180,000 clones, around 80% of them seen just once. The sample consisted of PBMCs. Receptors were obtained from a woman aged 50 to 60 in good health and CMV-seronegative. CDR3s include the opening cysteine and the closing phenylalanine or tryptophan. The order of the fields is J gene, clone size, D gene, V gene, CDR3 protein, CDR3 DNA. D genes are given only for firm matches. The size field is filled for only some rows; it gives once, few, many or a size class.

TRBJ2-3 | - | - | TRBV28 | CASSLYRVTDTQYF | TGTGCCAGCAGTTTGTACAGAGTCACAGATACGCAGTATTTT
TRBJ1-1 | - | TRBD1 | TRBV7-2 | CASSLARGLNTEAFF | TGTGCCAGCAGCTTAGCGAGGGGGCTGAACACTGAAGCTTTCTTT
TRBJ2-5 | few | TRBD1 | TRBV27 | CASSTGTGGAETQYF | TGTGCCAGCAGCACTGGGACAGGGGGCGCAGAGACCCAGTACTTC
TRBJ2-5 | once | TRBD2 | TRBV28 | CASSTTSGPQETQYF | TGTGCCAGCAGCACGACTAGCGGACCACAAGAGACCCAGTACTTC
TRBJ1-6 | few | - | TRBV30 | CAWSVTGWPSSYNSPLHF | TGTGCCTGGAGTGTTACAGGGTGGCCCAGCTCCTATAATTCACCCCTCCACTTT
TRBJ2-1 | - | - | TRBV11-2 | CASSLGGASSYNEQFF | TGTGCCAGCAGCTTAGGAGGTGCCAGCTCCTACAATGAGCAGTTCTTC
TRBJ2-5 | - | - | TRBV29-1 | CSVAHPVQGEETQYF | TGCAGCGTTGCTCATCCGGTACAGGGTGAAGAGACCCAGTACTTC
TRBJ2-7 | - | TRBD2 | TRBV28 | CASTPTAGGVSYEQYF | TGTGCCAGCACTCCTACGGCGGGAGGGGTCTCCTACGAGCAGTACTTC
TRBJ1-3 | - | - | TRBV29-1 | CSVTGLGGNTIYF | TGCAGCGTTACAGGGTTGGGGGGAAACACCATATATTTT
TRBJ1-2 | - | TRBD1 | TRBV27 | CASSTQGNYGYTF | TGTGCCAGCAGTACACAGGGGAACTATGGCTACACCTTC
TRBJ2-1 | - | TRBD1 | TRBV19 | CASTLGTGKDEQFF | TGTGCCAGTACCCTAGGGACAGGGAAGGATGAGCAGTTCTTC
TRBJ1-4 | - | - | TRBV15 | CATSRDRGSNEKLFF | TGTGCCACCAGCAGAGACAGGGGTTCTAATGAAAAACTGTTTTTT
TRBJ2-7 | - | - | TRBV6-5 | CASSPRWGEREQYF | TGTGCCAGCAGTCCCCGGTGGGGGGAAAGGGAGCAGTACTTC
TRBJ2-1 | - | - | TRBV7-9 | CASSLLTGVDEQFF | TGTGCCAGCAGCTTATTGACGGGAGTGGATGAGCAGTTCTTC
TRBJ2-6 | - | - | TRBV4-1 | CASSHTGSAGANVLTF | TGCGCCAGCAGCCACACAGGAAGCGCGGGGGCCAACGTCCTGACTTTC
TRBJ2-3 | - | TRBD1 | TRBV5-4 | CASSLGQALGTDTQYF | TGTGCCAGCAGCCTAGGACAGGCCCTTGGCACAGATACGCAGTATTTT
TRBJ2-5 | - | - | TRBV5-1 | CASSLGLGAGPKETQYF | TGCGCCAGCAGCTTGGGTCTGGGGGCAGGTCCCAAAGAGACCCAGTACTTC
TRBJ2-3 | - | TRBD2 | TRBV7-2 | CASSLGGGRHQDTQYF | TGTGCCAGCAGCTTAGGGGGGGGGAGGCATCAAGATACGCAGTATTTT
TRBJ2-5 | - | TRBD2 | TRBV7-9 | CASSLMGGEETQYF | TGTGCCAGCAGCCTTATGGGGGGGGAAGAGACCCAGTACTTC
TRBJ2-7 | - | - | TRBV15 | CATSDRPRLYEQYF | TGTGCCACCAGCGACCGACCACGACTATACGAGCAGTACTTC
TRBJ2-7 | - | TRBD1 | TRBV15 | CATSRTTTQDRGSYEQYF | TGTGCCACCAGCAGAACAACTACGCAGGACAGGGGCTCCTACGAGCAGTACTTC
TRBJ2-1 | - | TRBD2 | TRBV9 | CASSRLRESVNEQFF | TGTGCCAGCAGTAGATTGCGGGAGTCGGTGAATGAGCAGTTCTTC